This section outlines one T cell receptor beta chain sequence together with its context. Its antigen is unidentified. The PCR had 60 Vbeta and 13 Jbeta primers. Profiling relied on immunoSEQ multiplex PCR, and the TCRdb table lists in-frame clones only, not all of them. This table holds around 65,000 clones, about 82% found once. From germline, CDR1 is SNHLY and CDR2 FYNNEI. The CDR3 loop spans 15 amino acids. Trimming pared 4 bases from V and 8 bases from J, leaving 19 bases between. The sample originates from a study of cytomegalovirus exposure and HLA in healthy donors. General study points: A few chains tied to CMV proved CMV antigen-specific in vitro.

The chain uses TRBV2 and TRBJ2-3; the D gene is possibly TRBD1 (6 bases). This receptor was identified in a woman aged 25-40 years in good health and CMV-seronegative. The sample was PBMCs. This CDR3 reads CASSVSVGGYGTQYF. Written as DNA, the CDR3 is TGTGCCAGCAGTGTTTCGGTAGGGGGTTATGGTACGCAGTATTTT. The whole variable domain, filled in from reference TRBV2 and TRBJ2-3, reads EPEVTQTPSHQVTQMGQEVILRCVPISNHLYFYWYRQILGQKVEFLVSFYNNEISEKSEIFDDQFSVERPDGSNFTLKIRSTKLEDSAMYFCASSVSVGGYGTQYFGPGTRLTVL.